The 25 T cell receptor beta chains below come from one sample, sequenced in a study of cytomegalovirus exposure and HLA in healthy donors (dated by TCRdb to about 2017). The library was made by the immunoSEQ multiplex PCR assay. TCRdb provides this immuneACCESS table in a form limited to in-frame rearrangements. Some clones are lacking; in checked studies, under half of them reflect an unresolved V gene, and why the rest are absent is not known. The table for this sample lists about 400,000 clones; 70% to 90% of them were counted only once. The ten largest clones take up roughly 0.75% of the sample. The sequencing input was PBMCs. All receptors derive from a woman aged 18 to 35 in good health and CMV-seronegative.

V gene TRBV28 combines with J gene TRBJ1-2; the match to TRBD1 covers 9 bases. The CDR3 loop spans 16 amino acids. The junction had 12 bases not matched to a gene; V was cut back by 6 bases and J by 4 bases. Germline assignment: CDR1 MDHEN and CDR2 SYDVKM. This CDR3 reads CASRPPLGQGFYGYTF. Here the CDR3 DNA reads TGTGCCAGCAGACCGCCCCTGGGACAGGGATTCTATGGCTACACCTTC.

V and J are TRBV7-2 and TRBJ2-1, with D possibly matching TRBD2 (5 bases). V shed 6 bases and J shed 7 bases, with 13 bases lying between them. The germline V gene has CDR1 SGHTA and CDR2 FQGNSA. The CDR3 length is 13 residues. CDR3 loop: CASSHGKRNEQFF. CDR3 DNA: TGTGCCAGCAGTCACGGGAAGAGGAATGAGCAGTTCTTC. Full variable domain (outside the CDR3, taken from reference TRBV7-2 and TRBJ2-1): GAGVSQSPSNKVTEKGKDVELRCDPISGHTALYWYRQSLGQGLEFLIYFQGNSAPDKSGLPSDRFSAERTGGSVSTLTIQRTQQEDSAVYLCASSHGKRNEQFFGPGTRLTVL.

V and J are TRBV7-7 and TRBJ2-1; possible D gene TRBD1, 5 bases. V lost 3 bases, J lost 7 bases, and 16 bases lay in between. The germline V gene has CDR1 SSHAT and CDR2 FNYEAQ (reference sequence). This CDR3 spans 15 amino acids. The CDR3: CASSLGQAHVNEQFF. The CDR3, as DNA: TGTGCCAGCAGCTTGGGGCAAGCTCATGTAAATGAGCAGTTCTTC.

The chain links TRBV19 to TRBJ2-7, with 13 bases aligning to TRBD2. This CDR3 region has 16 residues. J lost 2 bases, V lost 4 bases, and 5 bases had no gene match. CDR1 is LNHDA and CDR2 is SQIVND in the germline V gene (reference sequence). The CDR3 protein is CASSTGLAGVTYEQYF. The CDR3 DNA reads TGTGCCAGTAGTACCGGACTAGCGGGAGTCACCTACGAGCAGTACTTC.

V gene TRBV6-1 combines with J gene TRBJ2-7; D gene unclear. This CDR3 comprises 12 residues. CDR1 is MNHNS, CDR2 SASEGT, per germline. Trimming shortened V by 4 bases and J by 3 bases, and 7 bases separated the two germline ends. CDR3 nucleotide sequence: TGTGCCAGCAGTGTTCCCCGCTACGAGCAGTACTTC. Translating gives CASSVPRYEQYF.

The chain links TRBV2 to TRBJ1-3; D perhaps matches TRBD1 (5 bases). CDR3 length: 14 residues. Germline lookup yields CDR1 SNHLY and CDR2 FYNNEI. V was trimmed by 4 bases and J by 0 bases, leaving 7 bases between them. The chain's CDR3 is CASSGGLSGNTIYF. CDR3 sequence (DNA): TGTGCCAGCAGTGGGGGCCTCTCTGGAAACACCATATATTTT.

This clone was detected a few times. This chain joins TRBV6-5 and TRBJ2-7, with a weak D call TRBD1 (5 bases). Germline V lookup: CDR1 MNHEY, CDR2 SVGAGI. V shed 0 bases and J shed 4 bases, with 7 bases lying between them. There are 13 residues in the CDR3. The CDR3 bases are TGTGCCAGCAGTTACTCGACAGATTACGAGCAGTACTTC. This gives the protein CASSYSTDYEQYF.

The chain carries TRBV21-1 and TRBJ2-3; the table's TRBD2 call for D was not verified on the DNA. TRBV21-1 constitutes a pseudogene. The CDR3 runs 15 residues. CDR3 in amino acids: CAPQNGLAVTDTQYF. The CDR3, as DNA: TGTGCCCCCCAGAATGGACTAGCGGTCACAGATACGCAGTATTTT.

The chain uses TRBV11-1 and TRBJ2-1; 8 nucleotides line up with TRBD2. J lost 4 bases, V lost 0 bases, and 5 bases had no gene match. Germline assignment: CDR1 SGHAT and CDR2 FQDESV (reference sequence). There are 16 residues in the CDR3. DNA of the CDR3: TGTGCCAGCAGCTTAGCCCGGGAGGGCCGGTACAATGAGCAGTTCTTC. Its translation is CASSLAREGRYNEQFF.

V is TRBV27 and J is TRBJ2-1; TRBD1 aligns across 8 bases. The CDR3 runs to 13 residues. J lost 8 bases, V lost 6 bases, and 6 bases had no gene match. Germline lookup yields CDR1 MNHEY and CDR2 SMNVEV (reference sequence). The DNA for the CDR3 is TGTGCCAGCAGCATTGGACAGGGCGATGAGCAGTTCTTC. Translated, it gives CASSIGQGDEQFF.

This chain uses TRBV6-5 with TRBJ1-2; D unresolved. Trimming pared 2 bases from V and 3 bases from J, leaving 13 bases between. CDR1 and CDR2 (germline): MNHEY, SVGAGI. CDR3 length: 15 residues. This CDR3 is CASSYLVSGDYGYTF. Written as DNA, the CDR3 is TGTGCCAGCAGTTACCTAGTGAGCGGGGACTATGGCTACACCTTC.

V usage is TRBV7-9 and J usage is TRBJ2-1; 12 nucleotides line up with TRBD2. With V trimmed by 5 bases and J by 7 bases, 9 bases remained unmatched. Germline values: CDR1 SEHNR, CDR2 FQNEAQ (reference sequence). The length of the CDR3 is 16 residues. Here the CDR3 DNA reads TGTGCCAGCAGCGGCCGACTAGCGGGGGTAAGGAATGAGCAGTTCTTC. Encoded protein: CASSGRLAGVRNEQFF.

The rearrangement links TRBV2 to TRBJ1-2; D is possibly TRBD1 (6 bases). Germline V gene data show CDR1 as SNHLY and CDR2 as FYNNEI. The CDR3 consists of 14 residues. Trimming took off 4 bases at V and 4 bases at J, with 13 bases between the two ends. The CDR3 DNA sequence: TGTGCCAGCAGTGCCTTCGACAGGTTCTATGGCTACACCTTC. Protein sequence: CASSAFDRFYGYTF.

The chain has TRBV6-5 and TRBJ2-1; 13 bases agree with TRBD2. With V trimmed by 1 base and J by 5 bases, 2 bases remained unmatched. The CDR3 is 16 amino acids. Germline CDR1 and CDR2: MNHEY and SVGAGI. The CDR3 DNA is TGTGCCAGCAGTTACTTCGGGACTAGCGGGAACAATGAGCAGTTCTTC. Translation gives CASSYFGTSGNNEQFF.

The table lists this clone with a few counts. This rearrangement joins TRBV6-6 to TRBJ1-6; 7 bases agree with TRBD1. With V trimmed by 4 bases and J by 10 bases, 13 bases remained unmatched. Per germline, CDR1 MNHNY and CDR2 SVGAGI (reference sequence). The CDR3 totals 16 residues. Here the CDR3 DNA reads TGTGCCAGCAGTTCACGCCCCACAGGGGTGGGATCACCCCTCCACTTT. Translating gives CASSSRPTGVGSPLHF.

The V gene is TRBV21-1, the J gene TRBJ1-2; TRBD1 reflects the table's D call only, with no check against the DNA. TRBV21-1 is a documented pseudogene. The CDR3 totals 14 residues. CDR3: CASKLPLQGYGYTF. Written as DNA, the CDR3 is TGTGCCAGCAAGCTCCCCCTACAGGGGTATGGCTACACCTTC.

The chain is built from TRBV5-6 and TRBJ2-7, with a possible D match to TRBD2 (5 bases). Trimming shortened V by 2 bases and J by 3 bases, and 12 bases separated the two germline ends. This CDR3 region has 14 residues. CDR1 and CDR2 from the germline V gene are SGHDT and YYEEEE. As DNA, the CDR3 is TGTGCCAGCAGCTTCACCAGAGGACTCTACGAGCAGTACTTC. Translated: CASSFTRGLYEQYF.

The J gene is TRBJ2-7, the V gene TRBV10-2, with unresolved D. This CDR3 has 15 residues. The germline V gene has CDR1 WSHSY and CDR2 SAAADI. V gave up 2 bases and J gave up 2 bases, with 13 bases separating them. The CDR3 loop reads CASSEIGGSAYEQYF. CDR3 nucleotide sequence: TGCGCCAGCAGTGAGATCGGCGGAAGCGCCTACGAGCAGTACTTC.

The chain uses TRBV5-1 and TRBJ1-3; maybe TRBD1 (5 bases). The germline CDR1 and CDR2 sequences are SGHRS and YFSETQ. The V gene lost 0 bases and the J gene lost 4 bases, with 11 bases spanning the gap. The CDR3 is 15 amino acids. The CDR3 coding sequence is TGCGCCAGCAGCTTGGACAGGCCGACCGGAAACACCATATATTTT. This sequence encodes CASSLDRPTGNTIYF.

This chain uses TRBV27 with TRBJ2-1; 13 bases align to TRBD2. Germline values: CDR1 MNHEY, CDR2 SMNVEV (reference sequence). Germline trimming cut 5 bases from V and 2 bases from J; bases unmatched to any gene: 12. This CDR3 spans 19 amino acids. This CDR3 reads CASSPRRGLAGVPYNEQFF. CDR3 DNA sequence: TGTGCCAGCAGTCCCCGCCGAGGACTAGCGGGAGTCCCCTACAATGAGCAGTTCTTC.

This clone was recorded a few times. The J gene is TRBJ2-7, the V gene TRBV2; D may be TRBD1 (5 bases). CDR1 is SNHLY, CDR2 FYNNEI, per germline. V lost 2 bases and J lost 3, with 8 bases in between. The CDR3 length is 13 residues. CDR3 protein: CASSEWQGYEQYF. For the CDR3, the DNA is TGTGCCAGCAGTGAATGGCAGGGCTACGAGCAGTACTTC.

The chain carries TRBV9 and TRBJ2-5; D is perhaps TRBD2 (6 bases). The V end lost 2 bases, the J end lost 5 bases, and 13 bases lay between the germline ends. CDR3 length equals 14 residues. Germline V lookup: CDR1 SGDLS, CDR2 YYNGEE. CDR3 DNA: TGTGCCAGCAGCGTTACTAGCCGGACGGAGACCCAGTACTTC. Amino acid sequence: CASSVTSRTETQYF.

The chain has TRBV2 and TRBJ2-3, with D perhaps TRBD2 (6 bases). V was clipped by 4 bases and J by 0 bases, with 8 bases between them. The germline gives CDR1 SNHLY, CDR2 FYNNEI. This CDR3 is built from 14 residues. The CDR3 protein is CASSGGASTDTQYF. The CDR3 DNA is TGTGCCAGCAGTGGCGGGGCTAGCACAGATACGCAGTATTTT.

The chain combines TRBV19 with TRBJ2-7; no reliable D call. The CDR3 is 14 amino acids. Germline CDR1 and CDR2: LNHDA and SQIVND (reference sequence). V lost 7 bases and J lost 0, with 13 bases in between. The CDR3 DNA reads TGTGCCAGTAAATCTAACCCCGACTCCTACGAGCAGTACTTC. Protein product: CASKSNPDSYEQYF.

The rearrangement joins TRBV6-1 to TRBJ1-4; D might be TRBD1 (6 bases). The CDR3 extends over 14 amino acids. The V end lost 6 bases, the J end lost 8 bases, and 16 bases lay between the germline ends. The germline CDR1 and CDR2 sequences are MNHNS and SASEGT. This CDR3 is CASSLQGGAEKLFF. Here the CDR3 DNA reads TGTGCCAGCAGCCTACAGGGAGGGGCGGAAAAACTGTTTTTT.